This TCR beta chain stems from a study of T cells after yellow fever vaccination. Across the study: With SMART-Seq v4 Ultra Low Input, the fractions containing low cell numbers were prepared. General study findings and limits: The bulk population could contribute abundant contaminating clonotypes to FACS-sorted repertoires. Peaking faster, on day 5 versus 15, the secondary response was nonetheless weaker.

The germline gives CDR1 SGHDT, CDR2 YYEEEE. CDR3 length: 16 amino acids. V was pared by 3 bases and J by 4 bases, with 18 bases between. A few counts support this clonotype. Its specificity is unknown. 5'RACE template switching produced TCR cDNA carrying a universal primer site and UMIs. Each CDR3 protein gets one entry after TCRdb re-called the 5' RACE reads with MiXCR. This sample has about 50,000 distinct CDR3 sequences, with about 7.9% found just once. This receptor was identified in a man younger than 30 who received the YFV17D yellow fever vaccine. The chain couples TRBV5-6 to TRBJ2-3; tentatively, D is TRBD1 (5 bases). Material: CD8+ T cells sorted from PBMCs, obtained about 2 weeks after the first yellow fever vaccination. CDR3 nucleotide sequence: TGTGCCAGCAGCTCTCCCGAAGGGGCCGCGGCAGATACGCAGTATTTT. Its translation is CASSSPEGAAADTQYF.